This T cell receptor beta chain derives from a study of sequential checkpoint blockade in melanoma. V lost 3 bases, J lost 0 bases, and 6 bases stayed unmatched. Per the germline V gene, CDR1 is SGHNT and CDR2 is YENEEA. CDR3 size: 17 residues. The treatment: randomized to nivolumab then ipilimumab (arm A) or the reverse (arm B). Libraries were prepared by immunoSEQ multiplex PCR; TCRdb keeps only in-frame clonotypes and omits some of them. The profile covers some 230 clones, with roughly 15% appearing a single time and less than 20% taken by the ten largest. This clone ranks as large. The V call is TRBV11-3, the J call TRBJ2-3, with 10 bases identical to TRBD2. Material: tumor tissue (inferred from file names), obtained from a patient given nivolumab and ipilimumab in sequence. The TCR sequence derives from a human donor with melanoma. The CDR3 DNA reads as TGTGCCAGCAGCTTGGGTTCTAGCGGGAGCAGCACAGATACGCAGTATTTT. This codes for CASSLGSSGSSTDTQYF.